This T cell receptor beta chain was sequenced in a study of response to subunit inactivated influenza vaccine. Study observations and caveats: Every seasonal influenza vaccination brings in few new T cells, the authors suggested.

With regard to this clonotype: Its specificity is not known.

TCRdb re-analysed the RT-PCR reads in MiXCR, keeping a single row per CDR3 protein. The top ten clones hold around 10% of a sample with 710,000 or so distinct CDR3 sequences, roughly 14% of them seen once. Trimming took 4 bases from V and 0 from J, leaving 13 bases between them. The germline gives CDR1 DFQATT, CDR2 SNEGSKA (reference sequence). The length of the CDR3 is 15 residues. The TCR was taken from a man between 50 and 59 years old who received an inactivated influenza vaccine. The chain links TRBV20-1 to TRBJ2-1, with TRBD2 as a possible D gene (7 bases). The source material was PBMCs from blood, sampled roughly 13 days after vaccination. CDR3 nucleotide sequence: TGCAGTGCTATACAGGGCGGGAGCTCCTACAATGAGCAGTTCTTC. Protein sequence: CSAIQGGSSYNEQFF.